This TCR beta chain was captured by sequencing in a study of chemoradiotherapy in HPV16-positive cancers. Overall study results and limits: Non-HPV-specific T cells did not expand in tumors during treatment, whereas candidate HPV-specific clones and E7-related motifs did.

The length of the CDR3 is 15 residues. CDR1 and CDR2 from the germline V gene are MNHNS and SASEGT. V lost 6 bases, J lost 4 bases, and 8 bases stayed unmatched. Remarks on this clone: The antigen is undetermined.

Using immunoSEQ multiplex PCR, the repertoire was profiled, and TCRdb retains in-frame clones only, with some absent. Of 30,000 to 35,000 clones in the sample, roughly nine tenths were seen once. Samples were taken several times over chemoradiotherapy. The V call is TRBV6-1, the J call TRBJ1-2; 10 positions match TRBD1. This receptor was taken from a human donor with HPV-associated anogenital cancer. This material consisted of blood, taken from a patient who underwent chemoradiotherapy. CDR3 DNA: TGTGCCAGCAGGAGCCGGGACAGGGGAATCTATGGCTACACCTTC. It specifies CASRSRDRGIYGYTF.